One and the same sample provided the 2 T cell receptor beta chains below, sequenced in a study of cytomegalovirus exposure and HLA in healthy donors (dated by TCRdb to 2017 to 2019). The library came from the immunoSEQ multiplex PCR assay. For the multiplex PCR, a mixture combining 60 forward primers for TCR Vbeta segments and 13 reverse primers for TCR Jbeta segments was used. The immuneACCESS repertoire file appears here via TCRdb, limited to in-frame rearrangements. These files lack a portion of the clones; in checked studies, under half of the deficit traces to unresolved V genes, and the cause of the others is not known. The sample yields fewer than 150,000 clones; 80% were counted once. The ten largest clones capture approximately 4.8% of the sample. Sequencing was carried out using PBMCs. These receptors were obtained from a man aged 30-40 years in good health.

J is TRBJ2-1 and V is TRBV7-3, with D perhaps matching TRBD2 (5 bases). Germline-derived CDR1 and CDR2 are SGHTA and FQGTGA. This CDR3 has 13 residues. The ends were cut back, 5 bases at V and 7 bases at J, with 12 bases in the middle. The DNA for the CDR3 is TGTGCCAGCAGCCGAGGGTCCAGTAATGAGCAGTTCTTC. Translation gives CASSRGSSNEQFF.

The chain is built from TRBV6-1 and TRBJ1-3; no definite D call. Looked up from germline, CDR1 is MNHNS and CDR2 is SASEGT. The CDR3 spans 15 residues. Trimming cost V 0 bases and J 2 bases, with 8 bases left between them. CDR3 loop: CASSEARGPGNTIYF. The CDR3 DNA reads as TGTGCCAGCAGTGAAGCGCGCGGGCCTGGAAACACCATATATTTT.